This T cell receptor (beta chain) originates from a study of early T cells in non-severe SARS-CoV-2 infection. V lost 3 bases and J 6 bases, leaving 8 bases between the germline ends. CDR3 size: 12 residues. From germline, CDR1 is SGHRS and CDR2 YFSETQ. Attached unique molecular identifiers marked individual cDNA molecules. One entry per CDR3 protein results from TCRdb running MiXCR on the 5' RACE reads. The sample contains 30,000 to 35,000 distinct CDR3 sequences, roughly 5.7% of which appear only once. The chain has TRBV5-1 and TRBJ2-3; unclear D gene. The source is an adult who was a healthcare worker with PCR-confirmed SARS-CoV-2 infection or an uninfected control (not recorded which). Sequencing was carried out using whole blood. The CDR3 region is CASSSGADTQYF. CDR3 nucleotide sequence: TGCGCCAGCAGCTCAGGTGCTGATACGCAGTATTTT.